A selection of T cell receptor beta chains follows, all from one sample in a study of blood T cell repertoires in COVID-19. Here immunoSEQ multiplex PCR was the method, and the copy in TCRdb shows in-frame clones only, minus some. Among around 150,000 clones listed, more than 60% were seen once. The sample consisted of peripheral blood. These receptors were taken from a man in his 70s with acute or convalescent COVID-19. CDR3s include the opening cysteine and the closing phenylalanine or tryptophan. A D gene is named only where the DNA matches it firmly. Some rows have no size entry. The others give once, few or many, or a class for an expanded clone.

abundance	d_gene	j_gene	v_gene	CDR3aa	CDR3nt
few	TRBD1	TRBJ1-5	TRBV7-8	CASSLEIEGAYNQPQHF	TGTGCCAGCAGCTTAGAAATTGAGGGGGCATACAATCAGCCCCAGCATTTT
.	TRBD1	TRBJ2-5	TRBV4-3	CASSPTGTEQETQYF	TGCGCCAGCAGCCCAACAGGGACAGAACAAGAGACCCAGTACTTC
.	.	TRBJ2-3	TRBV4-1	CASSQGPSGAHTDTQYF	TGCGCCAGCAGCCAAGGGCCCTCAGGGGCGCACACAGATACGCAGTATTTT
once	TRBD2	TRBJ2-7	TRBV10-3	CAISESAGLASYEQYF	TGTGCCATCAGTGAGTCCGCGGGACTAGCATCCTACGAGCAGTACTTC
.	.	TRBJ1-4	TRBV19	CASSIDTATNEKLFF	TGTGCCAGTAGTATAGATACGGCAACTAATGAAAAACTGTTTTTT
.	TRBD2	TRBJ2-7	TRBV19	CASRGGGALVSEQYF	TGTGCCAGTCGGGGGGGCGGAGCTCTCGTCAGCGAGCAGTACTTC
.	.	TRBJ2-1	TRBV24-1	CATSDYRTNEQFF	TGTGCCACCAGTGATTACAGGACCAATGAGCAGTTCTTC
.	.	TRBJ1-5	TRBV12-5	CASGFTGRRDSNQPQHF	TGTGCTAGTGGATTCACAGGGAGAAGGGATAGCAATCAGCCCCAGCATTTT
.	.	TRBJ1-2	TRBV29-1	CSVSRDLNYGYTF	TGCAGCGTTTCGAGGGACTTGAACTATGGCTACACCTTC
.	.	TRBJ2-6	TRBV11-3	CASSLQGSGANVLTF	TGTGCCAGCAGCTTGCAGGGCTCAGGGGCCAACGTCCTGACTTTC
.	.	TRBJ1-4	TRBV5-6	CASSLYGSQQTNEKLFF	TGTGCCAGCAGCTTGTACGGGAGTCAGCAAACTAATGAAAAACTGTTTTTT
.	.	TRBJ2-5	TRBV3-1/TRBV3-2	CASSPRAGRETQYF	TGTGCCAGCAGCCCTCGGGCAGGGCGAGAGACCCAGTACTTC
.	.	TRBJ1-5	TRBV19	CASNGERGSNQPQHF	TGTGCCAGTAATGGGGAGCGGGGGAGCAATCAGCCCCAGCATTTT
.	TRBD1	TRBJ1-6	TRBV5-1	CASRYTGVNNSPLHF	TGCGCCAGCAGATACACAGGGGTCAACAATTCACCCCTCCACTTT
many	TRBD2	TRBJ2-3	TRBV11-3	CASSLGLAGGVLTDTQYF	TGTGCCAGCAGCTTAGGACTAGCGGGAGGAGTGTTGACAGATACGCAGTATTTT
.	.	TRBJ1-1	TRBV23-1	CAPFPGVTEAFF	TGCGCCCCCTTTCCGGGGGTCACTGAAGCTTTCTTT
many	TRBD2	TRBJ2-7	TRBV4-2	CASSQELAGPLYEQYF	TGTGCCAGCAGCCAAGAACTAGCGGGACCTCTCTACGAGCAGTACTTC
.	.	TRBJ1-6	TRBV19	CASTDGGGASGPLHF	TGTGCCAGTACCGATGGCGGAGGAGCGAGTGGGCCCCTCCACTTT
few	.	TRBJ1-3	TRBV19	CASSLQTASGNTIYF	TGTGCCAGTAGTCTCCAGACAGCCTCTGGAAACACCATATATTTT
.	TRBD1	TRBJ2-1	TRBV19	CASSARQGSSYNEQFF	TGTGCCAGTAGTGCCCGACAGGGTAGCTCCTACAATGAGCAGTTCTTC
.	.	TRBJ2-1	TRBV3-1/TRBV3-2	CASSQGKTEQFF	TGTGCCAGCAGCCAAGGTAAGACAGAGCAGTTCTTC
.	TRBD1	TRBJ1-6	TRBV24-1	CATRRDRVGDSPLHF	TGTGCCACCAGAAGGGACAGGGTGGGGGATTCACCCCTCCACTTT
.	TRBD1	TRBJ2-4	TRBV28	CASSPTGVRNIQYF	TGTGCCAGCAGTCCAACAGGGGTCCGAAACATTCAGTACTTC
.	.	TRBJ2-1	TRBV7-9	CASSPAGTLLGNEQFF	TGTGCCAGCAGCCCCGCCGGGACTCTTTTAGGCAATGAGCAGTTCTTC
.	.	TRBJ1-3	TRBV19	CASDAGHSGNTIYF	TGTGCCAGTGATGCGGGTCACTCTGGAAACACCATATATTTT
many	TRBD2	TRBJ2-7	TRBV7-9	CASSFSGGLYEQYF	TGTGCCAGCAGTTTTAGCGGGGGCCTCTACGAGCAGTACTTC
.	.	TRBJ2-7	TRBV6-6	CASSSRDIGEQYF	TGTGCCAGCAGCTCCCGGGACATTGGCGAGCAGTACTTC
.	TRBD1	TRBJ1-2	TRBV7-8	CASSRLTGDYGYTF	TGTGCCAGCAGCCGTCTGACAGGGGACTATGGCTACACCTTC
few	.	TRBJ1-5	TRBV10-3	CAISEAGNQPQHF	TGTGCCATCAGTGAGGCCGGGAATCAGCCCCAGCATTTT
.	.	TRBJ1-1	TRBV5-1	CASSEEAGRTEAFF	TGCGCCAGCAGCGAAGAGGCAGGGAGGACTGAAGCTTTCTTT
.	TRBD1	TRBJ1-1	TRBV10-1	CASSLGQAGTEAFF	TGCGCCAGCAGCCTCGGACAGGCAGGGACTGAAGCTTTCTTT
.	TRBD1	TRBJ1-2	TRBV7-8	CASSAGTGVGYTF	TGTGCCAGCAGCGCCGGGACAGGGGTCGGCTACACCTTC
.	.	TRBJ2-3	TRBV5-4	CASSRKGSTDTQYF	TGTGCCAGCAGCAGAAAGGGGAGCACAGATACGCAGTATTTT
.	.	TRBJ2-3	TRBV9	CASSVGEGATDTQYF	TGTGCCAGCAGCGTAGGTGAGGGAGCCACAGATACGCAGTATTTT
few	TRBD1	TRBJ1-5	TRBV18	CASSPGPGTGEPQHF	TGTGCCAGCTCACCCGGCCCCGGGACAGGGGAACCCCAGCATTTT
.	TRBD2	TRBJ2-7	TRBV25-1	CASSRSGLAGVKYEQYF	TGTGCCAGCAGCCGGTCCGGACTAGCGGGGGTGAAATACGAGCAGTACTTC
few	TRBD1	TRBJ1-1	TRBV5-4	CASSPGQGMNTEAFF	TGTGCCAGCAGCCCCGGACAGGGAATGAACACTGAAGCTTTCTTT
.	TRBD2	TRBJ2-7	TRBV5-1	CASSPTSGSIYEQYF	TGCGCCAGCAGCCCCACTAGCGGGAGCATCTACGAGCAGTACTTC
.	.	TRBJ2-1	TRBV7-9	CASSLDGGNEQFF	TGTGCCAGCAGCTTAGATGGGGGGAATGAGCAGTTCTTC
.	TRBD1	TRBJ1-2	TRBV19	CASSITGQGNYGYTF	TGTGCCAGTAGTATTACCGGACAGGGAAACTATGGCTACACCTTC
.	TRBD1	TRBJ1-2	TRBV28	CASSSGQGGYYGYTF	TGTGCCAGCAGTTCTGGACAGGGAGGTTACTATGGCTACACCTTC
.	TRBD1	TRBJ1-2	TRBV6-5	CASSTRSGQYYGYTF	TGTGCCAGCAGTACTAGATCGGGACAGTACTATGGCTACACCTTC
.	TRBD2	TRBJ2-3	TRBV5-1	CASSLATAGVSTDTQYF	TGCGCCAGCAGCTTGGCTACAGCGGGGGTTAGCACAGATACGCAGTATTTT
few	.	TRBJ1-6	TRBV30	CAWSAEDNSPLHF	TGTGCCTGGAGTGCGGAGGATAATTCACCCCTCCACTTT
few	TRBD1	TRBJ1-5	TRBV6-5	CASSLQGGNQPQHF	TGTGCCAGCAGTTTACAGGGGGGCAATCAGCCCCAGCATTTT
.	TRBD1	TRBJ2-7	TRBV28	CASSKTGGGYEQYF	TGTGCCAGCAGCAAGACAGGGGGGGGTTACGAGCAGTACTTC
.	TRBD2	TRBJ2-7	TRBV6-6	CAGQTGTSGAGLYF	TGTGCCGGCCAAACAGGGACTAGCGGGGCCGGGTTGTACTTC
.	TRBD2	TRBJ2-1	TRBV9	CASSVEGGGRYEQFF	TGTGCCAGCAGCGTAGAAGGCGGCGGGAGATATGAGCAGTTCTTC
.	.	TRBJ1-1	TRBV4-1	CASSLQGGNTEAFF	TGCGCCAGCAGCCTTCAGGGTGGAAACACTGAAGCTTTCTTT
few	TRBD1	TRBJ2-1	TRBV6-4	CASSKGGQNPYNEQFF	TGTGCCAGCAGCAAAGGGGGCCAGAATCCCTACAATGAGCAGTTCTTC
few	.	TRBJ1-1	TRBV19	CASSSDPRGAFF	TGTGCCAGTAGTTCCGATCCGCGGGGAGCTTTCTTT
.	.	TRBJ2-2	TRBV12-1	CASSSRRGDTGELFF	TGTGCCAGCAGCTCTCGGCGGGGCGACACCGGGGAGCTGTTTTTT
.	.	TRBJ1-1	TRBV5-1	CASSHPGGLNTEAFF	TGCGCCAGCAGCCACCCGGGGGGTCTGAACACTGAAGCTTTCTTT
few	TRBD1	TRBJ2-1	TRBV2	CASSETGVVVYNEQFF	TGTGCCAGCAGTGAAACAGGGGTGGTTGTATACAATGAGCAGTTCTTC
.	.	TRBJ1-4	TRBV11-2	CASSLGTRGNEKLFF	TGTGCCAGCAGCTTAGGTACCAGGGGTAATGAAAAACTGTTTTTT
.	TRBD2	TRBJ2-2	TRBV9	CASSVESSGRANTGELFF	TGTGCCAGCAGCGTAGAGAGTAGCGGGAGGGCGAACACCGGGGAGCTGTTTTTT
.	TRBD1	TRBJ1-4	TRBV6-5	CASRPTGVNEKLFF	TGTGCCAGCAGACCTACAGGGGTTAATGAAAAACTGTTTTTT
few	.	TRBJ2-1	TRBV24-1	CATSDSTRANEQFF	TGTGCCACCAGTGACTCGACTAGGGCCAATGAGCAGTTCTTC
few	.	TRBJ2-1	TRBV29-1	CSVEGARGIPQFF	TGCAGCGTTGAAGGGGCTAGGGGGATCCCGCAGTTCTTC